This T cell receptor beta chain was profiled in a study of shared clonotypes between healthy human individuals. Whole-study results and caveats: Apart from blood, nothing was sampled; tissue repertoires likely differ. How much donors shared clonotypes was expected to be affected by sequencing depth.

The germline gives CDR1 MNHNS, CDR2 SASEGT. The CDR3 is 17 residues long. V was pared by 1 base and J by 2 bases, with 8 bases of the junction left unmatched. Sequencing was performed with immunoSEQ multiplex PCR; in TCRdb, only in-frame clones are kept and a portion is missing. The sample has approximately 2,200,000 clones, around 93% seen once. Comment on this clone: As yet, its antigen is unknown.

Naive CD8 cells comprised CD45RO-negative, CCR7-positively selected cells, excluding terminally differentiated effector memory CD45RA+ cells. The TCR originated in a man between 18 and 29 years old in good health. Some clones in this sample may be carry-over from other donors' samples. The sequenced material came from naive CD8+ T cells from PBMCs. V gene TRBV6-1 combines with J gene TRBJ2-7; 10 nucleotides match TRBD1. For the CDR3, the DNA is TGTGCCAGCAGTGAAGAGGGACAGGGGTTCCCGACCTACGAGCAGTACTTC. Its translation: CASSEEGQGFPTYEQYF.